The clone carrying this T cell receptor beta chain was counted once. The antigen is not known. TCRdb keeps only in-frame clones here, not all; method: immunoSEQ multiplex PCR. The data hold around 80,000 clones, with over 75% observed a single time. The source of the sample is a study of OX40 agonist ivuxolimab in advanced cancers. On the study more broadly: A partial response was reached by three patients: one with hepatocellular carcinoma and two with cutaneous melanoma. Study-wide results and limits: Blood T cells, both CD4+ and CD8+, expanded clonally by week 6 at 0.1 to 3.0 mg/kg.

Germline CDR1 reads ENHRY; CDR2 reads SYGVKD. The CDR3 covers 13 residues. With 5 bases removed from V and 4 bases from J, the gap between germline ends came to 11 bases. Specimen: CD4+ or CD8+ T cells sorted from blood, collected in a trial of the OX40 agonist ivuxolimab. This chain uses TRBV10-3 with TRBJ1-2; TRBD1 is a possible D gene (6 bases). The receptor's source is an adult with an advanced solid tumor such as melanoma, head and neck, liver or kidney cancer. The DNA of the CDR3 is TGTGCCATCAGTTACGGGACAACCTATGGCTACACCTTC. Its protein product is CAISYGTTYGYTF.